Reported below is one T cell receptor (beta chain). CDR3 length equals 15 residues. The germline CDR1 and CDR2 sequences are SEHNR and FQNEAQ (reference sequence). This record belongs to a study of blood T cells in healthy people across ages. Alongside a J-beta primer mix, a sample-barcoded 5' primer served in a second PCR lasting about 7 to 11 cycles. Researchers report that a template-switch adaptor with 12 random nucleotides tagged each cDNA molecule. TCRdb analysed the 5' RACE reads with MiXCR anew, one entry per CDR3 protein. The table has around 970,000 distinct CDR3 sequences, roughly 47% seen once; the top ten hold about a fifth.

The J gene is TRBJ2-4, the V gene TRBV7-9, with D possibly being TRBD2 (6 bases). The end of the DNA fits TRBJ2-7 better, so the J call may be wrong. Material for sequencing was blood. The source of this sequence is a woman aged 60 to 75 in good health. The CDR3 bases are TGTGCCAGCAGCCATAAATGGCGGAGGGTAGACGAGCAGTACTTC. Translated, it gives CASSHKWRRVDEQYF.